The sequence of this T cell receptor (beta chain) was determined in a study of shared clonotypes between healthy human individuals. On the study more broadly: Those who served as donors were a couple of women and three men between the ages of 18 and 49. Study-wide results and limits: How much donors shared clonotypes was expected to be affected by sequencing depth. The four-donor shared clonotypes exceeded non-shared clonotypes in generation probability, with non-shared ones scoring lower. There were few donors, and this limited the genetic and exposure-history diversity represented.

The CDR3 has 18 residues. The germline gives CDR1 LNHNV, CDR2 YYDKDF (reference sequence). Trimming took 0 bases from V and 2 from J, leaving 17 bases between them. In the naive CD8 group, cells lacked CD45RO and were positively selected for CCR7, so terminally differentiated effector memory CD45RA+ cells were left out. Clones were sequenced by immunoSEQ multiplex PCR, and TCRdb holds only the in-frame ones, with some missing. The table lists under 850,000 clones, 80% to 95% of them singletons. This clone appeared once. What it binds is not known. The sequence was obtained from a man under 40 in good health. The chain is built from TRBV15 and TRBJ2-1; tentatively, D is TRBD2 (5 bases). Sequencing input: naive CD8+ T cells sorted from blood. CDR3 DNA sequence: TGTGCCACCAGCAGAGAGGGCGCGAGGGAGAGCACCTACAATGAGCAGTTCTTC. It specifies CATSREGARESTYNEQFF.